The 21 T cell receptor beta chains reported below all come from one sample, sequenced in a study of blood T cell repertoires in COVID-19. The data were produced by immunoSEQ multiplex PCR, yet TCRdb's version contains in-frame clones alone and is incomplete. The data contain around 300,000 clones, 75% to 95% of them singletons. The source material was PBMCs or T cells enriched from blood (not recorded which). The receptors originated from a woman aged 25 to 45 who had recovered from COVID-19.

The rearrangement links TRBV28 to TRBJ1-6; D is possibly TRBD1 (6 bases). Germline V gene lookup returns CDR1 MDHEN and CDR2 SYDVKM. The V and J ends lost 3 bases and 8 bases respectively, with 11 bases between them. The length of the CDR3 is 14 residues. This CDR3 is CASSFSQGYSPLHF. CDR3 DNA sequence: TGTGCCAGCAGTTTTTCTCAGGGGTATTCACCCCTCCACTTT.

This clone was seen more than once but under ten times. The gene calls are TRBV19 and TRBJ1-5; 10 bases agree with TRBD1. Germline V CDR1 and CDR2: LNHDA, SQIVND (reference sequence). The CDR3 contains 16 residues. V lost 3 bases to trimming and J lost 0 bases; unmatched junction nucleotides: 2. The CDR3 loop reads CASSMGQGFSNQPQHF. In DNA form, the CDR3 reads TGTGCCAGTAGTATGGGACAGGGGTTTAGCAATCAGCCCCAGCATTTT.

The rearrangement uses TRBV5-1 and TRBJ2-5; perhaps TRBD2 as D (6 bases). The CDR3 consists of 15 residues. Trimming left V 3 bases short and J 3 bases short, with 15 bases between. Per the germline V gene, CDR1 is SGHRS and CDR2 is YFSETQ. CDR3 bases: TGCGCCAGCAGCTCCTTTCCGGGAGAGGAAGAGACCCAGTACTTC. Translating gives CASSSFPGEEETQYF. The variable domain in full, completed from reference TRBV5-1 and TRBJ2-5, reads KAGVTQTPRYLIKTRGQQVTLSCSPISGHRSVSWYQQTPGQGLQFLFEYFSETQRNKGNFPGRFSGRQFSNSRSEMNVSTLELGDSALYLCASSSFPGEEETQYFGPGTRLLVL.

The V gene is TRBV7-2, the J gene TRBJ2-1, with TRBD2 matching over 7 bases. V lost 1 base and J lost 6; bases outside the gene matches: 9. The CDR3 runs to 16 residues. The V gene's germline CDR1 is SGHTA and CDR2 FQGNSA. The CDR3 DNA follows: TGTGCCAGCAGCTTAGTTGGGCCTAGCGGAAGCAATGAGCAGTTCTTC. Protein sequence: CASSLVGPSGSNEQFF.

This rearrangement joins TRBV21-1 to TRBJ1-5; the tabulated D call, TRBD1, remains unverified against the DNA. TRBV21-1 is annotated as a pseudogene. The CDR3 length is 15 residues. CDR3 sequence reads: CASSSDKLCNQPQHF. CDR3 nucleotides: TGTGCCAGCAGCAGCGACAAGTTATGCAATCAGCCCCAGCATTTT.

The chain has TRBV5-1 and TRBJ1-4; D is ambiguous. This CDR3 region has 15 residues. V lost 0 bases, J lost 7 bases, and 13 bases lay in between. Germline V gene lookup returns CDR1 SGHRS and CDR2 YFSETQ. This chain's CDR3 is CASSLVGISSEKLFF. CDR3 in DNA: TGCGCCAGCAGCTTGGTTGGCATCTCCAGTGAAAAACTGTTTTTT.

The V and J genes are TRBV7-2 and TRBJ2-7; D is ambiguous. The germline gives CDR1 SGHTA, CDR2 FQGNSA. Between the trimmed V and J ends, which lost 1 base and 0 bases, there was a span of 10 bases. This CDR3 region has 15 residues. The CDR3 region has the DNA TGTGCCAGCAGCTTAGAGCTAGTTAGCTCCTACGAGCAGTACTTC. Residues: CASSLELVSSYEQYF.

The rearrangement joins TRBV11-1 to TRBJ1-2, with D perhaps matching TRBD1 (5 bases). Germline V gene lookup returns CDR1 SGHAT and CDR2 FQDESV (reference sequence). V lost 5 bases to trimming and J lost 3 bases, with 10 bases between them. The CDR3 extends over 13 amino acids. The chain's CDR3 is CASSVWGDYGYTF. CDR3 sequence (DNA): TGTGCCAGCAGCGTGTGGGGCGACTATGGCTACACCTTC.

This rearrangement joins TRBV7-9 to TRBJ2-1; the match to TRBD2 covers 14 bases. Germline-derived CDR1 and CDR2 are SEHNR and FQNEAQ (reference sequence). The trim removed 4 bases at V and 9 bases at J, leaving 8 bases unmatched. The CDR3 sequence is 16 residues long. CDR3 protein: CASSSSTSGRAGEQFF. The CDR3 bases are TGTGCCAGCAGCTCCTCGACTAGCGGGAGGGCCGGTGAGCAGTTCTTC.

The rearrangement uses TRBV21-1 and TRBJ1-2. TRBV21-1 is labeled a pseudogene. This CDR3 comprises 16 residues. This chain's CDR3 is CASSKAVRGLNYGYTF. The CDR3 coding sequence is TGTGCCAGCAGCAAAGCTGTGAGAGGGTTGAACTATGGCTACACCTTC.

J is TRBJ2-1 and V is TRBV5-1; D remains unclear. The V gene's germline CDR1 is SGHRS and CDR2 YFSETQ. V lost 0 bases, J lost 4 bases, and 8 bases lay in between. The CDR3 length is 14 residues. DNA of the CDR3: TGCGCCAGCAGCTTGGACCCGGAGTACAATGAGCAGTTCTTC. Its protein product is CASSLDPEYNEQFF.

CDR3 sequence reads: CASSLLASGNTGELFF. In nucleotides, the CDR3 is TGTGCCAGCAGCTTACTAGCGAGTGGGAACACCGGGGAGCTGTTTTTT. This chain links TRBV7-3 with TRBJ2-2; D might be TRBD2 (6 bases). There are 16 residues in the CDR3. Trimming removed 2 bases at V and 1 base at J, with 11 bases between. Germline CDR1 and CDR2: SGHTA and FQGTGA.

With regard to this clone: The sample contains more than one DNA sequence encoding this CDR3. The V call is TRBV30, the J call TRBJ1-3; D possibly corresponds to TRBD1 (6 bases). CDR1 is GTSNPN, CDR2 SVGIG, per germline (reference sequence). The CDR3 loop spans 13 amino acids. The germline V and J ends were trimmed by 3 bases and 2 bases, with 8 bases remaining between them. CDR3 region: CAWRQGAGNTIYF. DNA for the CDR3: TGTGCCTGGAGACAGGGAGCTGGAAACACCATATATTTT.

This chain links TRBV5-5 with TRBJ1-2; 8 bases line up with TRBD1. The length of the CDR3 is 13 residues. The V and J ends lost 4 bases and 2 bases, in that order; junction bases with no gene match: 1. In germline, CDR1 is SGHKS, CDR2 YYEKEE (reference sequence). The DNA of the CDR3 is TGTGCCAGCAGCAGGACAGGGAACTATGGCTACACCTTC. It encodes CASSRTGNYGYTF.

Only a few counts were recorded for this clone. The CDR3 region is CASSQSNRAPYYEQYF. As DNA, the CDR3 is TGCGCCAGCAGCCAGTCCAACAGGGCCCCCTACTACGAGCAGTACTTC. V usage is TRBV4-3 and J usage is TRBJ2-7; tentative D call: TRBD1 (6 bases). Germline lookup yields CDR1 LGHNA and CDR2 YSLEER. The CDR3 sequence is 16 residues long. V was pared by 3 bases and J by 3 bases, with 18 bases between.

V usage is TRBV5-4 and J usage is TRBJ2-2; 11 nucleotides align to TRBD2. J was trimmed by 3 bases and V by 4 bases; bases with no gene match: 5. CDR3 length equals 16 residues. Germline assignment: CDR1 SGHNT and CDR2 YYREEE (reference sequence). CDR3 sequence: CASSPTSGSDTGELFF. The DNA for the CDR3 is TGTGCCAGCAGCCCAACTAGCGGGAGCGACACCGGGGAGCTGTTTTTT.

The gene calls are TRBV28 and TRBJ1-6; a possible D gene is TRBD1 (5 bases). Germline V gene sequence: CDR1 MDHEN, CDR2 SYDVKM. V lost 3 bases to trimming and J lost 7 bases, with 10 bases between them. The CDR3 has 14 residues. DNA of the CDR3: TGTGCCAGCAGTTTGACGGGGGGAAATTCACCCCTCCACTTT. Protein product: CASSLTGGNSPLHF.

This clone appeared once. The chain is built from TRBV27 and TRBJ2-5; D might be TRBD2 (6 bases). This CDR3 comprises 15 residues. The germline V gene encodes CDR1 MNHEY and CDR2 SMNVEV (reference sequence). V dropped 5 bases and J dropped 1 base, with 14 bases sitting between them. The CDR3 protein is CASSETAGSQETQYF. DNA of the CDR3: TGTGCCAGCAGTGAAACGGCGGGATCCCAAGAGACCCAGTACTTC.

The chain links TRBV4-3 to TRBJ2-7; the match to TRBD2 covers 9 bases. V was pared by 0 bases and J by 5 bases, with 2 bases of the junction left unmatched. Germline CDR1 LGHNA, CDR2 YSLEER. The CDR3 covers 14 residues. The DNA of the CDR3 is TGCGCCAGCAGCCAAGATAGCGGGAGCAACGAGCAGTACTTC. Amino acids: CASSQDSGSNEQYF.

The gene calls are TRBV11-1 and TRBJ1-2, with D possibly matching TRBD1 (5 bases). With 3 bases removed from V and 4 bases from J, the gap between germline ends came to 6 bases. This CDR3 is 12 amino acids long. Per germline, CDR1 SGHAT and CDR2 FQDESV (reference sequence). The CDR3: CASSLQGYGYTF. In DNA, the CDR3 is TGTGCCAGCAGCTTGCAGGGCTATGGCTACACCTTC.

V and J are TRBV30 and TRBJ2-3; D possibly corresponds to TRBD2 (6 bases). CDR1 is GTSNPN and CDR2 is SVGIG in the germline V gene (reference sequence). CDR3 length: 14 amino acids. Trimming took off 3 bases at V and 0 bases at J, with 10 bases between the two ends. CDR3 nucleotide sequence: TGTGCCTGGAGACGGCGGGACAGCACAGATACGCAGTATTTT. Its translation: CAWRRRDSTDTQYF.